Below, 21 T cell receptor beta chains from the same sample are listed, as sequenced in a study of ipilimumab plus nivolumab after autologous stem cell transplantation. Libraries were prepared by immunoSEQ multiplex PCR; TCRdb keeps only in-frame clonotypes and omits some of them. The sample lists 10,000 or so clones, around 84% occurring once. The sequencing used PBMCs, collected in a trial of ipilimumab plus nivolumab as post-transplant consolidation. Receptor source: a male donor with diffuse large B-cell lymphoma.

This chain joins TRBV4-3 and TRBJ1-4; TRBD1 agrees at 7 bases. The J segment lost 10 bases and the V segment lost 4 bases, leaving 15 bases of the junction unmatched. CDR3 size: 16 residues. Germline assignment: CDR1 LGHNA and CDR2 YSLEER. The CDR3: CASSRSSDRVGGKLFF. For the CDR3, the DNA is TGCGCCAGCAGCCGCTCCTCCGACAGGGTTGGGGGAAAACTGTTTTTT.

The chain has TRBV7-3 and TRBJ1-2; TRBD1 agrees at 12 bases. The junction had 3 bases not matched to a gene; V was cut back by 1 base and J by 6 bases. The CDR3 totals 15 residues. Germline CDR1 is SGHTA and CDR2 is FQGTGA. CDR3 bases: TGTGCCAGCAGCTTAAGGGGACAGGGGGCTGATGGCTACACCTTC. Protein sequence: CASSLRGQGADGYTF. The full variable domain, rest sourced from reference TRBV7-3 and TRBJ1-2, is GAGVSQTPSNKVTEKGKYVELRCDPISGHTALYWYRQSLGQGPEFLIYFQGTGAADDSGLPNDRFFAVRPEGSVSTLKIQRTERGDSAVYLCASSLRGQGADGYTFGSGTRLTVV.

CDR3 residues: CASRTGTGGGGNTIYF. The CDR3 DNA follows: TGTGCCAGCAGAACCGGGACAGGGGGCGGTGGAAACACCATATATTTT. The gene calls are TRBV2 and TRBJ1-3; 12 nucleotides line up with TRBD1. Germline V gene lookup returns CDR1 SNHLY and CDR2 FYNNEI. J lost 3 bases, V lost 6 bases, and 6 bases had no gene match. The CDR3 is 16 amino acids.

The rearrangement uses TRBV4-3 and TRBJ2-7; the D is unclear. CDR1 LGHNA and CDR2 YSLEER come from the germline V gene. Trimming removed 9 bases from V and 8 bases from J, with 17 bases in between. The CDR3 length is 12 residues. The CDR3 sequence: CASRSLTYQQYF. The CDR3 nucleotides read TGCGCCAGTCGGAGTTTGACATATCAGCAGTACTTC.

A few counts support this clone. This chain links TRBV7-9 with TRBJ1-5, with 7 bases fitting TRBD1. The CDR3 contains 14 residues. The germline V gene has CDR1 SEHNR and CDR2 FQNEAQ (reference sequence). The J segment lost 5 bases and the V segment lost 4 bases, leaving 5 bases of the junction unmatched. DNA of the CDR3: TGTGCCAGCAGCTACAGGGGTCGCGATCAGCCCCAGCATTTT. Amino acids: CASSYRGRDQPQHF.

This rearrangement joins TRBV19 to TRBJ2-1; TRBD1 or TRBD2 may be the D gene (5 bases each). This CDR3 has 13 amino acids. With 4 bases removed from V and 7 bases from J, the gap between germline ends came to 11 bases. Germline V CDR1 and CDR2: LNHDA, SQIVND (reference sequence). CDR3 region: CASSKGPGNEQFF. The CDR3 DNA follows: TGTGCCAGTAGTAAGGGACCGGGGAATGAGCAGTTCTTC.

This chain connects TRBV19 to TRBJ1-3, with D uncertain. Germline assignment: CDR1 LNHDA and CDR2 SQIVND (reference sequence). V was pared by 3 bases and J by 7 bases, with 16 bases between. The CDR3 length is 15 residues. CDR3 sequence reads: CASSMWKEESNTIYF. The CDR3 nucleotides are TGTGCCAGTAGTATGTGGAAAGAAGAAAGCAACACCATATATTTT.

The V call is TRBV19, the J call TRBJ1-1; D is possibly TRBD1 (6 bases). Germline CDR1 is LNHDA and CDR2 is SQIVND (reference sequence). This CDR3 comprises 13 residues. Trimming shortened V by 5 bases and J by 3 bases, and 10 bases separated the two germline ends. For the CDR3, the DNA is TGTGCCAGTAGTCTCAGGACAGACACTGAAGCTTTCTTT. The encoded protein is CASSLRTDTEAFF.

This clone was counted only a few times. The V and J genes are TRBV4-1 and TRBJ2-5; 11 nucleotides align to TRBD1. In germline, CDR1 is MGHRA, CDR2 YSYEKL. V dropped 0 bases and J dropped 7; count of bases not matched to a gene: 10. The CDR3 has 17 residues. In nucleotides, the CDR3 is TGCGCCAGCAGCCAAGATCGGTGGGGACAGGGGGACGTGACCCAGTACTTC. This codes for CASSQDRWGQGDVTQYF.

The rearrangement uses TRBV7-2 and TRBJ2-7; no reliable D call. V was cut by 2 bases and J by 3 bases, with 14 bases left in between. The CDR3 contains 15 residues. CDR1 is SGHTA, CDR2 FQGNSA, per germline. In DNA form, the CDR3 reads TGTGCCAGCAGCTTATACAACCAGGACCGCTACGAGCAGTACTTC. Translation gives CASSLYNQDRYEQYF.

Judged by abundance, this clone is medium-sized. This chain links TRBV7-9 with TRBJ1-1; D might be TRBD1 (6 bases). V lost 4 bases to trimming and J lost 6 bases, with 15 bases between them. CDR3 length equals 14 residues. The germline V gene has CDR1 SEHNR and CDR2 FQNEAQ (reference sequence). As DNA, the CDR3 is TGTGCCAGCAGCTCGCGGTCTCAGGGGCCTGAAGCTTTCTTT. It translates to CASSSRSQGPEAFF.

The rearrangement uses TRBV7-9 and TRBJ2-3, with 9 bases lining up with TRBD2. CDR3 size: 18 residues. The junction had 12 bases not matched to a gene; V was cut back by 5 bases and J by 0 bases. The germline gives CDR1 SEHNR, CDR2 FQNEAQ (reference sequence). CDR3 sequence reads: CASSPHDSGGPSTDTQYF. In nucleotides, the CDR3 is TGTGCCAGCAGCCCCCACGACAGCGGGGGGCCTAGCACAGATACGCAGTATTTT.

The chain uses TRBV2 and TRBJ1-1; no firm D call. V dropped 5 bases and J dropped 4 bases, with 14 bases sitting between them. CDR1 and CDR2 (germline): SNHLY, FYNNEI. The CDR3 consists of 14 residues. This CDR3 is CASSPVRGITEAFF. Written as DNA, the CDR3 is TGTGCCAGCAGTCCAGTACGGGGTATCACTGAAGCTTTCTTT.

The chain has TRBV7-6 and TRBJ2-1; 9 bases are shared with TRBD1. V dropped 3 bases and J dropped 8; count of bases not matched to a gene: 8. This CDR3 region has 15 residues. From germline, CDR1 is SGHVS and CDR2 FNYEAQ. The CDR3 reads CASSFRDRVLDEQFF. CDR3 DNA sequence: TGTGCCAGCAGCTTTCGGGACAGGGTGCTCGATGAGCAGTTCTTC.

For the CDR3, the DNA is TGTGCCAGCAGCTTAACGGACTCCCGATCCTACGAGCAGTACTTC. Protein: CASSLTDSRSYEQYF. The genes are TRBV5-5 and TRBJ2-7; a weak D match, TRBD2 (5 bases). Germline-derived CDR1 and CDR2 are SGHKS and YYEKEE (reference sequence). Trimming left V 2 bases short and J 1 base short, with 13 bases between. This CDR3 contains 15 residues.

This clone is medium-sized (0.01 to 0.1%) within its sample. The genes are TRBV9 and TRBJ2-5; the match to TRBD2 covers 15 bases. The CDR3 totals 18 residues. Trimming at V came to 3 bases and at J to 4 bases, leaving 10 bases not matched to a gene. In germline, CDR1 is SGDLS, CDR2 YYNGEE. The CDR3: CASSAGLAGGSSGETQYF. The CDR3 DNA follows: TGTGCCAGCAGCGCAGGACTAGCGGGGGGGTCTTCGGGAGAGACCCAGTACTTC.

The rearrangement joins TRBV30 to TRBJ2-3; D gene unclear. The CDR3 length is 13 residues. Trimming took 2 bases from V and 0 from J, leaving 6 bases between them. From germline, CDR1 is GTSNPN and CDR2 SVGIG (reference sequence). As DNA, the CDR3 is TGTGCCTGGAGTAGTGTCAGCACAGATACGCAGTATTTT. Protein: CAWSSVSTDTQYF.

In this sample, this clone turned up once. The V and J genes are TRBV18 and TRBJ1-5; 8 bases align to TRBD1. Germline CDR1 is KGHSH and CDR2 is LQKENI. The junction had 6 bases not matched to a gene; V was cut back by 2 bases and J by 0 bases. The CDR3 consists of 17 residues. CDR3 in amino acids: CASSPGTGTYSNQPQHF. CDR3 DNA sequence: TGTGCCAGCTCACCAGGGACAGGAACATATAGCAATCAGCCCCAGCATTTT.

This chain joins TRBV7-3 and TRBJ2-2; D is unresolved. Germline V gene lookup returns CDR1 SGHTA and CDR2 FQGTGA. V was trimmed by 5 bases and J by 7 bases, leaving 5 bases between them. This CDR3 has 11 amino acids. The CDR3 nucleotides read TGTGCCAGCAGCGTAGGCGGGGAGCTGTTTTTT. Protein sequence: CASSVGGELFF. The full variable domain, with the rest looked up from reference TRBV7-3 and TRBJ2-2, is GAGVSQTPSNKVTEKGKYVELRCDPISGHTALYWYRQSLGQGPEFLIYFQGTGAADDSGLPNDRFFAVRPEGSVSTLKIQRTERGDSAVYLCASSVGGELFFGEGSRLTVL.

The CDR3 is CASSLSGSGGGPYNEQFF. The CDR3 nucleotides read TGTGCCAGCAGCTTATCGGGAAGCGGGGGGGGACCGTACAATGAGCAGTTCTTC. V is TRBV11-1 and J is TRBJ2-1; 10 positions agree with TRBD2. The CDR3 consists of 18 residues. The germline V gene has CDR1 SGHAT and CDR2 FQDESV (reference sequence). The V and J ends lost 2 bases and 4 bases, in that order; junction bases with no gene match: 11. The entire variable domain, with the rest obtained from reference TRBV11-1 and TRBJ2-1, is as follows: EAEVAQSPRYKITEKSQAVAFWCDPISGHATLYWYRQILGQGPELLVQFQDESVVDDSQLPKDRFSAERLKGVDSTLKIQPAELGDSAMYLCASSLSGSGGGPYNEQFFGPGTRLTVL.

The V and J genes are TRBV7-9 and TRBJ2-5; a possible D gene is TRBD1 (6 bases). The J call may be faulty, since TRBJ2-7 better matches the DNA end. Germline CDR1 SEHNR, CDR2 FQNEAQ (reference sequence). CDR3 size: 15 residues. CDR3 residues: CASSELGGVPDEQYF. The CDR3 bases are TGTGCCAGCAGCGAACTAGGGGGAGTCCCCGACGAGCAGTACTTC.